The TCR beta chain under discussion was sequenced for a study of monozygotic twins with inflammatory bowel disease. Overall study results and limits: Relative clonotype sharing with others was diminished in IBD patients versus healthy twins, particularly with disease activity.

Note on this clonotype: Its target is unknown.

TCRdb re-called the 5' RACE reads, yielding one record per CDR3 amino acid sequence without DNA. The sample table sets out roughly 100,000 distinct CDR3 sequences. CDR1 SGHNT and CDR2 YYREEE come from the germline V gene (reference sequence). The CDR3 sequence is 16 residues long. This chain links TRBV5-4 with TRBJ2-3; TCRdb outputs TRBD1, but without DNA this stays unchecked. Specimen: blood. This TCR came from a human donor with ulcerative colitis or Crohn's disease, or a healthy co-twin of an affected twin (not recorded which). CDR3 loop: CASSPGQGYQTDTQYF.